This T cell receptor beta chain was recovered during a study of blood T cell repertoires in COVID-19. The repertoire was sequenced with immunoSEQ multiplex PCR; TCRdb's copy has only in-frame clones and lacks some. The sample consists of 90,000 to 150,000 clones, approximately 87% of them appearing once. From germline, CDR1 is MGHDK and CDR2 SYGVNS. The CDR3 loop spans 14 amino acids. With 0 bases removed from V and 3 bases from J, the gap between germline ends came to 9 bases. The gene calls are TRBV25-1 and TRBJ2-7, with D possibly matching TRBD1 (5 bases). The sample was peripheral blood. The clonotype comes from a man in his 70s who had recovered from COVID-19. This CDR3 reads CASSEYKGNYEQYF. The CDR3, as DNA: TGTGCCAGCAGTGAATATAAGGGGAACTACGAGCAGTACTTC.